Listed below are T cell receptor beta chains from one sample, sequenced in a study of beta chain features in type 1 diabetes. TCRdb keeps only in-frame clones here, not all; method: immunoSEQ multiplex PCR. The table has about half a million clones, about an eighth seen once. Input material: naive CD4+ T cells from blood. The receptors were sampled from a woman in her late teens or twenties in good health. CDR3s include the opening cysteine and the closing phenylalanine or tryptophan. The D gene is left open where the match is weak. Size is stated for part of the rows, as once, few or many counts, or as a class when the clone is expanded.

clone_size: -; v_call: TRBV18; d_call: -; j_call: TRBJ1-1; cdr3_nt: TGTGCCAGCTCACCACCGGGGGACACTGAAGCTTTCTTT; cdr3_aa: CASSPPGDTEAFF
clone_size: -; v_call: TRBV5-4; d_call: -; j_call: TRBJ2-1; cdr3_nt: TGTGCCAGCAGCTTGGACCTTGCGCAGTTCTTC; cdr3_aa: CASSLDLAQFF
clone_size: -; v_call: TRBV29-1; d_call: -; j_call: TRBJ1-2; cdr3_nt: TGCAGCGCCTCCAAGAGGGTTGGTGGCTACACCTTC; cdr3_aa: CSASKRVGGYTF
clone_size: few; v_call: TRBV7-2; d_call: -; j_call: TRBJ2-5; cdr3_nt: TGTGCCAGCAGCTTAACAGGGTTCGACGAGACCCAGTACTTC; cdr3_aa: CASSLTGFDETQYF
clone_size: few; v_call: TRBV10-3; d_call: -; j_call: TRBJ1-1; cdr3_nt: TGTGCCATCAGTGAAGCTGGCAGCAACACTGAAGCTTTCTTT; cdr3_aa: CAISEAGSNTEAFF
clone_size: few; v_call: TRBV29-1; d_call: TRBD1; j_call: TRBJ2-3; cdr3_nt: TGCAGCGTGGGGGACAGGGGCACAGATACGCAGTATTTT; cdr3_aa: CSVGDRGTDTQYF
clone_size: few; v_call: TRBV30; d_call: -; j_call: TRBJ2-7; cdr3_nt: TGTGCCTGGAGTGAACGGTTACGGTACGAGCAGTACTTC; cdr3_aa: CAWSERLRYEQYF
clone_size: few; v_call: TRBV4-3; d_call: TRBD2; j_call: TRBJ2-5; cdr3_nt: TGCGCCAGCAGCCAAGGCCCGACTAGCGAAGAGACCCAGTACTTC; cdr3_aa: CASSQGPTSEETQYF
clone_size: -; v_call: TRBV7-9; d_call: -; j_call: TRBJ2-2; cdr3_nt: TGTGCCAGCAACGGGGCATATTGGACCGGGGAGCTGTTTTTT; cdr3_aa: CASNGAYWTGELFF
clone_size: few; v_call: TRBV7-8; d_call: -; j_call: TRBJ2-3; cdr3_nt: TGTGCCAGCAGTTTTACGCGGACTACAGATACGCAGTATTTT; cdr3_aa: CASSFTRTTDTQYF
clone_size: -; v_call: TRBV18; d_call: TRBD1; j_call: TRBJ2-3; cdr3_nt: TGTGCCAGCTCACAGGCGACAGGGGGGTCAGATACGCAGTATTTT; cdr3_aa: CASSQATGGSDTQYF
clone_size: -; v_call: TRBV29-1; d_call: TRBD1; j_call: TRBJ1-1; cdr3_nt: TGCAGCGTTGGACCGGGACAGGGGGATATGAACACTGAAGCTTTCTTT; cdr3_aa: CSVGPGQGDMNTEAFF
clone_size: few; v_call: TRBV19; d_call: TRBD2; j_call: TRBJ2-7; cdr3_nt: TGTGCCAGTAGTCGGACTAGCGGTACCTACGAGCAGTACTTC; cdr3_aa: CASSRTSGTYEQYF
clone_size: -; v_call: TRBV15; d_call: -; j_call: TRBJ1-4; cdr3_nt: TGTGCCACCAGCAGAGCTGGGACGGATAATGAAAAACTGTTTTTT; cdr3_aa: CATSRAGTDNEKLFF
clone_size: -; v_call: TRBV29-1; d_call: -; j_call: TRBJ2-6; cdr3_nt: TGCAGCGTTGAAGGGATGGGACACAACTCTGGGGCCAACGTCCTGACTTTC; cdr3_aa: CSVEGMGHNSGANVLTF
clone_size: -; v_call: TRBV2; d_call: -; j_call: TRBJ1-1; cdr3_nt: TGTGCCAGCAGCCGGGCCCGGGACACTGAAGCTTTCTTT; cdr3_aa: CASSRARDTEAFF
clone_size: few; v_call: TRBV21-1; d_call: -; j_call: TRBJ1-6; cdr3_nt: TGTGCCAGCAGCAAACTCCGGGGGCGATCCTATAATTCACCCCTCCACTTT; cdr3_aa: CASSKLRGRSYNSPLHF
clone_size: few; v_call: TRBV7-9; d_call: -; j_call: TRBJ2-1; cdr3_nt: TGTGCCAGCAGTTTTCTCCGGGACCCCTCCAATGAGCAGTTCTTC; cdr3_aa: CASSFLRDPSNEQFF
clone_size: -; v_call: TRBV14; d_call: -; j_call: TRBJ1-4; cdr3_nt: TGTGCCAGCAGCCGGACACGGCCGAGTGAAAAACTGTTTTTT; cdr3_aa: CASSRTRPSEKLFF
clone_size: few; v_call: TRBV7-2; d_call: -; j_call: TRBJ2-6; cdr3_nt: TGTGCCAGCAGCTTACTCACAGGGACTGGGGCCAACGTCCTGACTTTC; cdr3_aa: CASSLLTGTGANVLTF
clone_size: few; v_call: TRBV7-9; d_call: -; j_call: TRBJ1-1; cdr3_nt: TGTGCCAGCAGCTTAGACCCAAAGACTGAAGCTTTCTTT; cdr3_aa: CASSLDPKTEAFF
clone_size: few; v_call: TRBV28; d_call: -; j_call: TRBJ2-1; cdr3_nt: TGTGCCAGCAAGGGTTTTCCCGGGAGTGAGCAGTTCTTC; cdr3_aa: CASKGFPGSEQFF
clone_size: few; v_call: TRBV5-1; d_call: TRBD1; j_call: TRBJ1-2; cdr3_nt: TGCGCCAGCAGCTTGGTAGGGGGCGGAGATGGCTACACCTTC; cdr3_aa: CASSLVGGGDGYTF
clone_size: few; v_call: TRBV5-4; d_call: -; j_call: TRBJ2-5; cdr3_nt: TGTGCCCTAGGTAGGGACCAAGAGACCCAGTACTTC; cdr3_aa: CALGRDQETQYF
clone_size: -; v_call: TRBV6-6; d_call: TRBD1; j_call: TRBJ2-1; cdr3_nt: TGTGCCAGCAACAGGGGGTCCTTGAGCTCCTACAATGAGCAGTTCTTC; cdr3_aa: CASNRGSLSSYNEQFF
clone_size: -; v_call: TRBV5-4; d_call: TRBD1; j_call: TRBJ2-1; cdr3_nt: TGTGCCAGCAGCTTGGTACAGGGGCGCGGCGAGCAGTTCTTC; cdr3_aa: CASSLVQGRGEQFF
clone_size: -; v_call: TRBV28; d_call: -; j_call: TRBJ1-6; cdr3_nt: TGTGCCAGCAGCCCGGCGGGCTATAATTCACCCCTCCACTTT; cdr3_aa: CASSPAGYNSPLHF
clone_size: -; v_call: TRBV10-3; d_call: -; j_call: TRBJ1-1; cdr3_nt: TGTGCCATCAGTGAGTCAGGGACTGAAGCTTTCTTT; cdr3_aa: CAISESGTEAFF
clone_size: -; v_call: TRBV2; d_call: -; j_call: TRBJ2-5; cdr3_nt: TGTGCCAGCATATCTGTAAAGACCCAGTACTTC; cdr3_aa: CASISVKTQYF
clone_size: -; v_call: TRBV7-2; d_call: -; j_call: TRBJ1-5; cdr3_nt: TGTGCCAGCAGCCCCACGGGCAATCAGCCCCAGCATTTT; cdr3_aa: CASSPTGNQPQHF
clone_size: few; v_call: TRBV29-1; d_call: TRBD2; j_call: TRBJ2-3; cdr3_nt: TGCAGCGTTGTTAGCGGGAGCGCAGATACGCAGTATTTT; cdr3_aa: CSVVSGSADTQYF
clone_size: -; v_call: TRBV5-4; d_call: -; j_call: TRBJ2-1; cdr3_nt: TGTGCCAGCAGCTTCGCTGGACAAGTTGGGAATGAGCAGTTCTTC; cdr3_aa: CASSFAGQVGNEQFF
clone_size: -; v_call: TRBV7-2; d_call: -; j_call: TRBJ2-7; cdr3_nt: TGTGCCAGCAGCTATAGGGGCTCCTACGAGCAGTACTTC; cdr3_aa: CASSYRGSYEQYF
clone_size: -; v_call: TRBV2; d_call: -; j_call: TRBJ2-4; cdr3_nt: TGTGCCAGCAATTCCAGGGGATCAGCAAACATTCAGTACTTC; cdr3_aa: CASNSRGSANIQYF
clone_size: -; v_call: TRBV4-3; d_call: -; j_call: TRBJ2-3; cdr3_nt: TGCGCCAGCAGCCAAGGTGTCGGCTCTAGCACAGATACGCAGTATTTT; cdr3_aa: CASSQGVGSSTDTQYF
clone_size: few; v_call: TRBV30; d_call: TRBD2; j_call: TRBJ2-3; cdr3_nt: TGTGCCTGGAGTGAACCCCCTGGGGGGAGGGCCGGGGATACGCAGTATTTT; cdr3_aa: CAWSEPPGGRAGDTQYF
clone_size: few; v_call: TRBV23-1; d_call: TRBD1; j_call: TRBJ1-2; cdr3_nt: TGCGCCAGCAGTCAGCACAGGGGGCTACGGCTTGGCTACACCTTC; cdr3_aa: CASSQHRGLRLGYTF
clone_size: -; v_call: TRBV7-9; d_call: -; j_call: TRBJ2-5; cdr3_nt: TGTGCCAGCAGCCCCCGTGGAGGGGATCGAGAGACCCAGTACTTC; cdr3_aa: CASSPRGGDRETQYF
clone_size: -; v_call: TRBV30; d_call: -; j_call: TRBJ1-5; cdr3_nt: TGTGCCTGGAGTAGCAGGAGCAATCAGCCCCAGCATTTT; cdr3_aa: CAWSSRSNQPQHF
clone_size: few; v_call: TRBV6-6; d_call: TRBD1; j_call: TRBJ2-3; cdr3_nt: TGTGCCAGCAGGTGGGACAGAGCAGATACGCAGTATTTT; cdr3_aa: CASRWDRADTQYF
clone_size: -; v_call: TRBV5-1; d_call: -; j_call: TRBJ1-1; cdr3_nt: TGCGCCAGCAGCCTGGGGACCCCCTCGGCGGGGGGCACTGAAGCTTTCTTT; cdr3_aa: CASSLGTPSAGGTEAFF
clone_size: few; v_call: TRBV7-9; d_call: -; j_call: TRBJ2-6; cdr3_nt: TGTGCCAGCAGCTCACCGACCAGGGCCAACGTCCTGACTTTC; cdr3_aa: CASSSPTRANVLTF
clone_size: few; v_call: TRBV14; d_call: TRBD1; j_call: TRBJ2-1; cdr3_nt: TGTGCCAGCAGCCAAGAAAGTTGGGACAGGGGTGGCGAGCAGTTCTTC; cdr3_aa: CASSQESWDRGGEQFF
clone_size: -; v_call: TRBV5-4; d_call: TRBD1; j_call: TRBJ2-3; cdr3_nt: TGTGCCAGCAGCCCGGGACAGGGTAGGAAAAGCACAGATACGCAGTATTTT; cdr3_aa: CASSPGQGRKSTDTQYF